These T cell receptor beta chains were read from a single sample in a study of cytomegalovirus exposure and HLA in healthy donors. Libraries were prepared by immunoSEQ multiplex PCR; TCRdb keeps only in-frame clonotypes and omits some of them. The sample has 60,000 to 65,000 clones, roughly 80% seen once. The specimen sequenced was PBMCs. All receptors derive from a woman in her forties in good health and CMV-seropositive. Both conserved end residues are part of each CDR3. Each record gives: J gene, V gene, clone size, D gene, CDR3 protein, CDR3 DNA. D genes are given only for firm matches. Expanded clones get a size class; other rows say once, few or many, or leave the size out.

TRBJ2-2 TRBV30 - TRBD1 CAWYGARGPAGELFF TGTGCCTGGTACGGCGCCAGGGGGCCAGCCGGGGAGCTGTTTTTT
TRBJ2-1 TRBV6-5 - TRBD1 CASSWGQTIYNEQFF TGTGCCAGCAGCTGGGGACAGACCATCTACAATGAGCAGTTCTTC
TRBJ2-3 TRBV6-5 - TRBD1 CASNRQGSGDTQYF TGTGCCAGCAACCGACAGGGTTCAGGTGATACGCAGTATTTT
TRBJ1-1 TRBV10-3 - - CAIGWAGTNTEAFF TGTGCCATCGGATGGGCAGGGACAAACACTGAAGCTTTCTTT
TRBJ2-2 TRBV11-3 - - CASSLEGGTGELFF TGTGCCAGCAGCTTAGAAGGGGGCACCGGGGAGCTGTTTTTT
TRBJ1-4 TRBV6-6 - - CASSREPKNEKLFF TGTGCCAGCTCAAGGGAGCCCAAGAATGAAAAACTGTTTTTT
TRBJ1-1 TRBV23-1 - - CASSHQGF TGCGCCAGCAGTCATCAGGGATTT
TRBJ2-7 TRBV14 few - CASSQDLYSYEQYF TGTGCCAGCAGCCAAGATCTTTATTCCTACGAGCAGTACTTC
TRBJ1-5 TRBV5-1 - - CASTGGGGLTDSNQPQHF TGCGCCAGCACGGGTGGGGGGGGGCTAACCGATAGCAATCAGCCCCAGCATTTT
TRBJ1-1 TRBV27 - TRBD1 CASSLGQADTEAFF TGTGCCAGCAGTTTAGGACAGGCAGACACTGAAGCTTTCTTT
TRBJ1-3 TRBV14 few - CASSQDLAHSGNTIYF TGTGCCAGCAGCCAAGATCTGGCCCACTCTGGAAACACCATATATTTT
TRBJ2-1 TRBV5-1 - TRBD1 CASSFLSGTGFNEQFF TGCGCCAGCAGCTTTTTATCCGGGACAGGGTTTAATGAGCAGTTCTTC
TRBJ2-7 TRBV27 - - CASSFSQDSSYEQYF TGTGCCAGCAGTTTTTCCCAGGACAGTTCCTACGAGCAGTACTTC
TRBJ2-7 TRBV6-1 - TRBD2 CASSVSGGYVYEQYF TGTGCCAGCAGTGTTAGCGGGGGATATGTTTACGAGCAGTACTTC
TRBJ2-3 TRBV9 - TRBD1 CASSYVGQGTDTQYF TGTGCCAGCAGCTACGTGGGACAGGGCACAGATACGCAGTATTTT
TRBJ1-1 TRBV5-1 - - CASSLNRPSTEAFF TGCGCCAGCAGCTTGAACAGGCCGAGCACTGAAGCTTTCTTT
TRBJ1-4 TRBV7-2 - - CASSQAHTGLATNEKLFF TGTGCCAGCAGCCAAGCGCATACAGGGTTGGCAACTAATGAAAAACTGTTTTTT
TRBJ2-7 TRBV5-1 - - CASSSHGGGYEQYF TGCGCCAGCAGCTCCCACGGGGGAGGCTACGAGCAGTACTTC
TRBJ1-1 TRBV11-2 few TRBD1 CASSLGLGQGQEAFF TGTGCCAGCAGCTTGGGTCTGGGACAGGGCCAAGAAGCTTTCTTT
TRBJ2-1 TRBV5-1 - - CASTGESSYNEQFF TGCGCCAGCACCGGGGAAAGCTCCTACAATGAGCAGTTCTTC
TRBJ1-1 TRBV27 - - CASSLSGQNTEAFF TGTGCCAGCAGTTTGTCCGGACAGAACACTGAAGCTTTCTTT
TRBJ2-1 TRBV4-1 - TRBD1 CASSRDRGAYNEQFF TGCGCCAGCAGCCGTGACAGGGGGGCCTACAATGAGCAGTTCTTC
TRBJ1-1 TRBV29-1 - - CSVGEGTGNTEAFF TGCAGCGTTGGTGAGGGGACTGGGAACACTGAAGCTTTCTTT
TRBJ1-4 TRBV5-1 - - CASSLALTNEKLFF TGCGCCAGCAGCTTGGCCTTGACTAATGAAAAACTGTTTTTT
TRBJ1-5 TRBV28 - - CASRPPSRGNQPQHF TGTGCCAGCAGGCCCCCGTCGAGGGGCAATCAGCCCCAGCATTTT
TRBJ1-5 TRBV6-1 - TRBD1 CASSETGVRGGQPQHF TGTGCCAGCAGTGAAACAGGGGTGAGGGGAGGTCAGCCCCAGCATTTT
TRBJ1-2 TRBV7-8 - TRBD1 CASSRTGSNYGYTF TGTGCCAGCAGCCGGACAGGATCTAACTATGGCTACACCTTC
TRBJ2-1 TRBV2 few - CASGLAAVSYNEQFF TGTGCCAGCGGCCTAGCAGCTGTCTCCTACAATGAGCAGTTCTTC
TRBJ1-1 TRBV19 - TRBD1 CASDDRGPEAFF TGTGCCAGTGATGACAGGGGGCCTGAAGCTTTCTTT
TRBJ2-2 TRBV6-4 - - CASSDTGNTGELFF TGTGCCAGCAGTGACACGGGTAACACCGGGGAGCTGTTTTTT
TRBJ2-7 TRBV23-1 - - CATSVRVRCPYEQYF TGCGCCACCTCCGTCAGGGTTCGGTGTCCTTACGAGCAGTACTTC
TRBJ2-1 TRBV5-1 - - CASSLARTVYNEQFF TGCGCCAGCAGCTTGGCCAGGACTGTATACAATGAGCAGTTCTTC
TRBJ2-6 TRBV5-1 few - CASSVSAFSGANVLTF TGCGCCAGCAGCGTCAGCGCCTTCTCTGGGGCCAACGTCCTGACTTTC
TRBJ1-1 TRBV5-1 - - CASSLEQTLNTEAFF TGCGCCAGCAGCTTGGAGCAGACTTTGAACACTGAAGCTTTCTTT
TRBJ1-1 TRBV5-1 - - CASSFQGIGGTEAFF TGCGCCAGCAGCTTCCAGGGCATTGGCGGCACTGAAGCTTTCTTT
TRBJ1-2 TRBV9 - TRBD1 CASSPRTGGSYGYTF TGTGCCAGCAGCCCCAGGACAGGGGGCAGCTATGGCTACACCTTC
TRBJ1-5 TRBV9 - - CASSVRGADQPQHF TGTGCCAGCAGCGTGCGGGGCGCGGATCAGCCCCAGCATTTT
TRBJ2-7 TRBV7-3 once - CASSLMVGGYEQYF TGTGCCAGCAGCTTAATGGTCGGGGGCTACGAGCAGTACTTC
TRBJ2-7 TRBV6-5 - TRBD2 CASSSGGGWGQYF TGTGCCAGCAGTTCCGGGGGGGGCTGGGGACAGTACTTC
TRBJ1-2 TRBV15 few TRBD1 CATSRYRQGDYGYTF TGTGCCACCAGCAGATATAGACAGGGGGACTATGGCTACACCTTC
TRBJ1-2 TRBV29-1 - - CSVLQLANYGYTF TGCAGCGTCCTTCAGCTAGCTAACTATGGCTACACCTTC
TRBJ2-2 TRBV13 - - CASSFGPSGELFF TGTGCCAGCAGTTTCGGTCCGTCCGGGGAGCTGTTTTTT